These T cell receptor beta chains were read from a single sample in a study of T cells expressing NK-cell markers. Reprocessing the 5' RACE reads, TCRdb reports a single entry for every CDR3 protein and omits DNA. Reported are about 170,000 distinct CDR3 sequences; the ten largest clones contain roughly 21%. The sample comprised blood T cells: a sorted CD56 or NKG2C T cell subset, CD4+ or CD8+ T cells, or bulk PBMC T cells (not recorded which). The receptors shown here come from a man aged 18-69 years in good health. Both conserved end residues are part of each CDR3.

TRBJ2-7 | TRBV28 | CASSLSGTGGYEQYF
TRBJ2-1 | TRBV5-4 | CASSLWGLGPYNEQFF
TRBJ1-1 | TRBV6-2/TRBV6-3 | CASSYYSSNTEAFF
TRBJ1-5 | TRBV10-3 | CAISAEGAFSNQPQHF
TRBJ1-6 | TRBV16 | CASSRTPPGQVNSPLHF
TRBJ1-2 | TRBV5-1 | CASSFRGANYGYTF
TRBJ1-1 | TRBV6-2/TRBV6-3 | CASSYSMGNQPGHINTEAFF
TRBJ2-7 | TRBV7-6 | CASSLASGVSEQYF
TRBJ2-5 | TRBV9 | CASSAAYQETQYF
TRBJ2-1 | TRBV20-1 | CSAKYPVGGGHNNEQFF
TRBJ2-1 | TRBV20-1 | CSARPGLEVNEQFF
TRBJ2-1 | TRBV9 | CASSGGPPLYNEQFF
TRBJ2-7 | TRBV7-4 | CASSLELAESYEQYF
TRBJ2-2 | TRBV4-2 | CASSQGGDIGELFF